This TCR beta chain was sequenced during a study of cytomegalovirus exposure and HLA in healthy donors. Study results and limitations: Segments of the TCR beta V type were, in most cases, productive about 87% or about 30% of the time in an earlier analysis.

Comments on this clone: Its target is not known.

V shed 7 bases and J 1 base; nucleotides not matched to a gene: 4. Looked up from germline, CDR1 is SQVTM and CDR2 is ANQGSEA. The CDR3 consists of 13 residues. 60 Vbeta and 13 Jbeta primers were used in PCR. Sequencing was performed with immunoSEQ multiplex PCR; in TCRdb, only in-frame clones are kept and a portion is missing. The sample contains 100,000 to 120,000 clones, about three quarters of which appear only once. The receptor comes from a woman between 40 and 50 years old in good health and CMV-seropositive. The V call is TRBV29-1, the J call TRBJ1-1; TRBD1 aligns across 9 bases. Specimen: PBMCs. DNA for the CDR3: TGCAGCGGAGCGGGACAGGGGAACACTGAAGCTTTCTTT. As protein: CSGAGQGNTEAFF.